This T cell receptor (beta chain) was sequenced in a study of T cells after yellow fever vaccination. General study points: Abundant clonotypes from the bulk population could contaminate FACS-sorted repertoires.

TCR cDNA, made by 5'RACE template switching, carried an added universal primer site and UMIs. MiXCR, applied by TCRdb to the 5' RACE reads, yields one record per CDR3 protein. The data contain about 240,000 distinct CDR3 sequences, about 7% of them singletons. Germline CDR1 SGHTA, CDR2 FQGTGA. The V end was cut by 2 bases, the J end by 6 bases, with 13 bases between. The CDR3 is 14 residues long. In the case of this clonotype: What it binds is unknown.

This sequence joins TRBV7-3 and TRBJ1-1; TRBD1 is a possible D gene (6 bases). This specimen consisted of CD4+ T cells sorted from PBMCs, obtained 15 days after the yellow fever booster vaccination. The clonotype was recovered from a man aged 25 to 40 who received the YFV17D yellow fever vaccine. The CDR3 protein is CASSLGQSSAEAFF. The CDR3 nucleotides are TGTGCCAGCAGCTTAGGACAGTCTTCCGCTGAAGCTTTCTTT.